What follows describes a single T cell receptor beta chain. The antigen is not known. Other DNA sequences of this sample code for an identical CDR3. The germline V and J ends were trimmed by 2 bases and 0 bases, with 5 bases remaining between them. Germline V gene sequence: CDR1 KGHSH, CDR2 LQKENI. The CDR3 is made up of 13 amino acids. This sample was taken from a study of shared clonotypes between healthy human individuals. About the study: CD4 naive and memory got three plates each, CD8 naive two, CD8 memory one.

It was CD45RO-negative cells, positively selected for CCR7, that made up naive CD8 cells, with terminally differentiated effector memory CD45RA+ cells excluded. Study-wide results and limits: Non-shared clonotypes were found to have lower generation probabilities than the clonotypes that were shared by all four of the sorted-subset donors.

Over several immunoSEQ plates, each subset's genomic DNA was distributed in even portions. Method: immunoSEQ multiplex PCR; TCRdb's copy keeps in-frame clones and lacks some. The data show roughly 770,000 clones, around 96% seen once. V gene TRBV18 combines with J gene TRBJ2-7, with no clear D. Sequencing input: naive CD8+ T cells sorted from blood. The receptor's source is a man aged 25 to 40 in good health. The CDR3 DNA reads TGTGCCAGCTCACCATCAGACTCCTACGAGCAGTACTTC. Its protein is CASSPSDSYEQYF. Filled out from reference TRBV18 and TRBJ2-7, the complete variable domain reads NAGVMQNPRHLVRRRGQEARLRCSPMKGHSHVYWYRQLPEEGLKFMVYLQKENIIDESGMPKERFSAEFPKEGPSILRIQQVVRGDSAAYFCASSPSDSYEQYFGPGTRLTVT.